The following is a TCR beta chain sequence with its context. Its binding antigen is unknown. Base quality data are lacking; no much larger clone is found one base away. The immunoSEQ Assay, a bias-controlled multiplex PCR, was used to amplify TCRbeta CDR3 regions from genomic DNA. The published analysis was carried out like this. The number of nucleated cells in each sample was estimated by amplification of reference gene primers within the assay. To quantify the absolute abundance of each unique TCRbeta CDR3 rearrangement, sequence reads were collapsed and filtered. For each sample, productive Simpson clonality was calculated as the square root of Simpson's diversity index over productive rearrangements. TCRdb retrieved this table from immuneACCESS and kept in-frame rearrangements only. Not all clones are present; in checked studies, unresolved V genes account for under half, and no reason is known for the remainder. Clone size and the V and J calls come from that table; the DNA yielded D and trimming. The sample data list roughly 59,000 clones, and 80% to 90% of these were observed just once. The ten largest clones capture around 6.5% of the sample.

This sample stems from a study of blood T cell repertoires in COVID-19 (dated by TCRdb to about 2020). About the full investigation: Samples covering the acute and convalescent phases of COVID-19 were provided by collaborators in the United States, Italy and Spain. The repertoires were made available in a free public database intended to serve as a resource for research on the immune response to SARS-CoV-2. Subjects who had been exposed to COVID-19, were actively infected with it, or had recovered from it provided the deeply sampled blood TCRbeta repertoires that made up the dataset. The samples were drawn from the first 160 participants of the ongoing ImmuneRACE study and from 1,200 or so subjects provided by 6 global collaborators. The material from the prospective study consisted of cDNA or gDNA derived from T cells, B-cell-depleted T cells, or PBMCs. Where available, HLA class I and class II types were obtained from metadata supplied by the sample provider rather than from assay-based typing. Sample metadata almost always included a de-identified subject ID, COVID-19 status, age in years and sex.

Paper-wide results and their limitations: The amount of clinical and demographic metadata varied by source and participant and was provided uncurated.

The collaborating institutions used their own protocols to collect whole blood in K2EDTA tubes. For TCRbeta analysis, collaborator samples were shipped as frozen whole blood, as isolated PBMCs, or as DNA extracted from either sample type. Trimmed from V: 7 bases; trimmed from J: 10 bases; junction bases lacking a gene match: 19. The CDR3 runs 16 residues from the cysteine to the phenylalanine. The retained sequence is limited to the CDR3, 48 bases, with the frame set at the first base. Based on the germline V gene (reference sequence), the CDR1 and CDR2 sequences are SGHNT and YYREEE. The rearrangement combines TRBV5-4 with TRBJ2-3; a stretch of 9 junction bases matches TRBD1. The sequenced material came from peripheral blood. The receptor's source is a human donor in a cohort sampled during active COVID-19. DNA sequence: TGTGCCAGCGGCTGGCGGGCGGACAGGGGTAGTTTGGCGCAGTATTTT. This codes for CASGWRADRGSLAQYF. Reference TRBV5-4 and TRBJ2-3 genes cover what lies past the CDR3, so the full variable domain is ETGVTQSPTHLIKTRGQQVTLRCSSQSGHNTVSWYQQALGQGPQFIFQYYREEENGRGNFPPRFSGLQFPNYSSELNVNALELDDSALYLCASGWRADRGSLAQYFGPGTRLTVL.